This entry lists 29 T cell receptor beta chains sequenced from one sample in a study of cytomegalovirus exposure and HLA in healthy donors (TCRdb year 2017). The method behind the library was the immunoSEQ multiplex PCR assay. A mixture of 60 forward primers for TCR Vbeta segments and 13 reverse primers for TCR Jbeta segments was used in the multiplex PCR. TCRdb holds this immuneACCESS table with in-frame rearrangements only. Some clones are missing; in checked studies, unresolved V genes explain under half, and the rest has no known cause. The sample table includes tens of thousands of clones. Of the sample, about 0.5% is held by the ten largest clones. The specimen sequenced was PBMCs. The source is a man aged 45-65 years in good health and CMV-seronegative.

The V gene is TRBV27, the J gene TRBJ1-1, with TRBD1 identical over 9 bases. J was trimmed by 7 bases and V by 3 bases; bases with no gene match: 6. CDR1 is MNHEY, CDR2 SMNVEV, per germline (reference sequence). The CDR3 length is 14 residues. CDR3 DNA sequence: TGTGCCAGCAGTTTGGGGACAGGGTTGGGTGAAGCTTTCTTT. It translates to CASSLGTGLGEAFF.

The chain combines TRBV5-6 with TRBJ2-4, with D unresolved. This CDR3 is 16 amino acids long. The germline V and J ends were trimmed by 5 bases and 0 bases, with 15 bases remaining between them. Germline-derived CDR1 and CDR2 are SGHDT and YYEEEE. CDR3 DNA: TGTGCCAGCAGTTACACCCGTATCAGAGCCAAAAACATTCAGTACTTC. As protein: CASSYTRIRAKNIQYF.

The chain recombines TRBV6-5 with TRBJ1-6, with D perhaps TRBD1 (5 bases). From germline, CDR1 is MNHEY and CDR2 SVGAGI. The V and J ends lost 4 bases and 7 bases respectively, with 8 bases between them. This CDR3 spans 13 amino acids. This CDR3 reads CASSSQGNSPLHF. Written as DNA, the CDR3 is TGTGCCAGCAGTTCTCAGGGAAATTCACCCCTCCACTTT.

The V call is TRBV2, the J call TRBJ2-5; perhaps TRBD2 as D (6 bases). V gave up 2 bases and J gave up 3 bases, with 13 bases separating them. Germline V gene lookup returns CDR1 SNHLY and CDR2 FYNNEI. CDR3 size: 15 residues. The CDR3 coding sequence is TGTGCCAGCAGTGAAACGGCGGGGACTGAAGAGACCCAGTACTTC. As protein: CASSETAGTEETQYF. Full variable domain (missing parts from reference TRBV2 and TRBJ2-5): EPEVTQTPSHQVTQMGQEVILRCVPISNHLYFYWYRQILGQKVEFLVSFYNNEISEKSEIFDDQFSVERPDGSNFTLKIRSTKLEDSAMYFCASSETAGTEETQYFGPGTRLLVL.

The rearrangement links TRBV6-4 to TRBJ2-6, with D maybe TRBD2 (6 bases). Germline lookup yields CDR1 MRHNA and CDR2 SNTAGT. Trimming cost V 5 bases and J 0 bases, with 14 bases left between them. The CDR3 consists of 17 residues. The CDR3 reads CASSPPDGSSGANVLTF. CDR3 nucleotides: TGTGCCAGCAGTCCACCCGACGGGAGCTCTGGGGCCAACGTCCTGACTTTC.

A remark on this clone: Other DNA sequences in the same sample also yield this CDR3. The rearrangement links TRBV7-8 to TRBJ2-7; 7 bases match TRBD1. CDR1 is SGHVS, CDR2 FQNEAQ, per germline. The CDR3 covers 13 residues. Unmatched junction bases numbered 3, after V lost 3 bases and J lost 4 bases. In DNA form, the CDR3 reads TGTGCCAGCAGCTTGGGCAGGGGGTACGAGCAGTACTTC. The encoded protein is CASSLGRGYEQYF. Supplemented by reference TRBV7-8 and TRBJ2-7, the full variable domain reads GAGVSQSPRYKVAKRGQDVALRCDPISGHVSLFWYQQALGQGPEFLTYFQNEAQLDKSGLPSDRFFAERPEGSVSTLKIQRTQQEDSAVYLCASSLGRGYEQYFGPGTRLTVT.

This chain joins TRBV18 and TRBJ1-6; D not resolved. The CDR3 contains 16 residues. V was cut by 2 bases and J by 0 bases, with 8 bases left in between. The V gene's germline CDR1 is KGHSH and CDR2 LQKENI. CDR3 in amino acids: CASSPGVSSYNSPLHF. The DNA for the CDR3 is TGTGCCAGCTCACCAGGAGTTAGCTCCTATAATTCACCCCTCCACTTT.

The rearrangement joins TRBV5-1 to TRBJ1-1; perhaps TRBD1 as D (5 bases). This CDR3 has 13 residues. Germline lookup yields CDR1 SGHRS and CDR2 YFSETQ. V was shortened by 4 bases and J by 3 bases, with 10 bases between the two germline ends. CDR3 bases: TGCGCCAGCAGCCGGGGGATTGACACTGAAGCTTTCTTT. Translated, it gives CASSRGIDTEAFF.

The CDR3 region is CAVRDSYNVNSPLHF. CDR3 DNA: TGTGCCGTCCGGGACAGCTACAACGTTAATTCACCCCTCCACTTT. The chain links TRBV10-3 to TRBJ1-6; 7 bases align to TRBD1. Germline V gene sequence: CDR1 ENHRY, CDR2 SYGVKD. The CDR3 is 15 amino acids. J gave up 6 bases and V 11 bases, and 13 bases lay outside the gene matches.

V is TRBV7-3 and J is TRBJ1-2, with a weak D call TRBD1 (6 bases). This CDR3 has 16 amino acids. Germline CDR1 SGHTA, CDR2 FQGTGA. Trimming removed 3 bases from V and 0 bases from J, with 14 bases in between. The CDR3 region is CASSLGGASANYGYTF. CDR3 DNA: TGTGCCAGCAGCTTGGGGGGGGCCTCAGCTAACTATGGCTACACCTTC. The full variable domain, in which reference TRBV7-3 and TRBJ1-2 provide the parts outside the CDR3, is GAGVSQTPSNKVTEKGKYVELRCDPISGHTALYWYRQSLGQGPEFLIYFQGTGAADDSGLPNDRFFAVRPEGSVSTLKIQRTERGDSAVYLCASSLGGASANYGYTFGSGTRLTVV.

The chain employs TRBV5-1 and TRBJ2-3; D uncertain. CDR1 is SGHRS, CDR2 YFSETQ, per germline. This CDR3 comprises 12 residues. V shed 2 bases and J shed 3 bases, with 4 bases lying between them. CDR3 in DNA: TGCGCCAGCAGCTTCCAGACAGATACGCAGTATTTT. Translating it yields CASSFQTDTQYF.

The rearrangement joins TRBV5-4 to TRBJ2-7; 8 bases are a match to TRBD1. CDR3 length: 14 amino acids. The ends lost 4 bases at V and 3 bases at J; junction bases unmatched: 6. CDR1 and CDR2 from the germline V gene are SGHNT and YYREEE (reference sequence). CDR3 sequence reads: CASSRQGRDYEQYF. CDR3 nucleotide sequence: TGTGCCAGCAGCCGACAGGGGAGAGACTACGAGCAGTACTTC.

The rearrangement joins TRBV6-1 to TRBJ1-2; 7 bases agree with TRBD1. The CDR3 spans 15 residues. The trim removed 0 bases at V and 4 bases at J, leaving 5 bases unmatched. The V gene's germline CDR1 is MNHNS and CDR2 SASEGT. CDR3 protein: CASSEATGSGYGYTF. The DNA of the CDR3 is TGTGCCAGCAGTGAAGCGACAGGGTCTGGCTATGGCTACACCTTC.

V and J are TRBV5-1 and TRBJ1-6; 8 nucleotides agree with TRBD1. Losses at the gene ends were 4 bases for V and 7 bases for J; bases not matched to a gene: 10. The CDR3 is 16 residues long. Germline CDR1 SGHRS, CDR2 YFSETQ. CDR3 sequence (DNA): TGCGCCAGCAGCATGCGGACAGGGACCGGGAATTCACCCCTCCACTTT. It yields the protein CASSMRTGTGNSPLHF.

J is TRBJ1-4 and V is TRBV4-2; 7 nucleotides align to TRBD1. V shed 4 bases and J 4 bases; nucleotides not matched to a gene: 6. This CDR3 is 15 amino acids long. Germline V gives CDR1 LGHNA, CDR2 YNFKEQ. The chain's CDR3 is CASSLADRDNEKLFF. In nucleotides, the CDR3 is TGTGCCAGCAGCCTGGCAGACAGGGATAATGAAAAACTGTTTTTT.

The chain joins TRBV15 to TRBJ2-3; 7 positions agree with TRBD2. This CDR3 has 16 residues. Germline V gene lookup returns CDR1 LNHNV and CDR2 YYDKDF (reference sequence). Losses at the gene ends were 5 bases for V and 0 bases for J; bases not matched to a gene: 8. In DNA, the CDR3 is TGTGCCACCAGCTACTTTGGGGGGGGTAGCACAGATACGCAGTATTTT. Residues: CATSYFGGGSTDTQYF. Full variable domain (remainder filled in from reference TRBV15 and TRBJ2-3): DAMVIQNPRYQVTQFGKPVTLSCSQTLNHNVMYWYQQKSSQAPKLLFHYYDKDFNNEADTPDNFQSRRPNTSFCFLDIRSPGLGDTAMYLCATSYFGGGSTDTQYFGPGTRLTVL.

As DNA, the CDR3 is TGCGCCAGCAGCCAGGAACCCGGGACACAAACACCCCTCCACTTT. Translating it yields CASSQEPGTQTPLHF. V usage is TRBV4-3 and J usage is TRBJ1-6; D may be TRBD1 (6 bases). Deletions cut 3 bases from V and 11 bases from J, with 17 bases between. The germline gives CDR1 LGHNA, CDR2 YSLEER. The CDR3 consists of 15 residues.

The V gene is TRBV10-3, the J gene TRBJ2-7; D is perhaps TRBD1 (6 bases). The CDR3 contains 13 residues. Germline V lookup: CDR1 ENHRY, CDR2 SYGVKD. Trimming took off 3 bases at V and 4 bases at J, with 10 bases between the two ends. The CDR3, as DNA: TGTGCCATCAGTGATGGGACAAATTACGAGCAGTACTTC. It codes for CAISDGTNYEQYF.

In DNA, the CDR3 is TGTGCCAGCCATTCCTCCGGGACAGAACCTTATGAGCAGTACTTC. It yields the protein CASHSSGTEPYEQYF. The genes are TRBV6-6 and TRBJ2-7; 7 bases are shared with TRBD1. CDR1 and CDR2 from the germline V gene are MNHNY and SVGAGI (reference sequence). Trimming took 8 bases from V and 7 from J; bases not matched to a gene: 17. The CDR3 has 15 amino acids.

This rearrangement joins TRBV25-1 to TRBJ1-6; 7 bases map to TRBD1. Germline trimming cut 8 bases from V and 8 bases from J; bases unmatched to any gene: 3. Germline V CDR1 and CDR2: MGHDK, SYGVNS. CDR3 length: 12 residues. The CDR3 DNA is TGTGCCAGCCGGACAGGTGATTCACCCCTCCACTTT. The encoded protein is CASRTGDSPLHF.

This chain uses TRBV30 with TRBJ1-1; possibly TRBD1 for D (5 bases). The germline gives CDR1 GTSNPN, CDR2 SVGIG (reference sequence). The CDR3 has 13 amino acids. V lost 4 bases and J lost 1, with 10 bases in between. This chain's CDR3 is CAWMDIWNTEAFF. CDR3 DNA sequence: TGTGCCTGGATGGACATCTGGAACACTGAAGCTTTCTTT.

The rearrangement uses TRBV7-9 and TRBJ1-4; weak D call: TRBD1 (5 bases). Germline V gene sequence: CDR1 SEHNR, CDR2 FQNEAQ (reference sequence). This CDR3 is built from 14 residues. Trimming pared 1 base from V and 7 bases from J, leaving 10 bases between. CDR3 sequence reads: CASSLVADIEKLFF. The CDR3 nucleotides read TGTGCCAGCAGCTTAGTGGCGGACATTGAAAAACTGTTTTTT.

Remarks on this clone: Additional DNA sequences in this sample encode the identical CDR3. V usage is TRBV7-6 and J usage is TRBJ2-3; TRBD1 is a possible D gene (6 bases). The CDR3 sequence is 13 residues long. Germline assignment: CDR1 SGHVS and CDR2 FNYEAQ. The V gene lost 9 bases and the J gene lost 6 bases, with 16 bases spanning the gap. The CDR3 region is CASRQVQGDTQYF. Here the CDR3 DNA reads TGTGCCAGTCGACAGGTTCAGGGGGATACGCAGTATTTT.

The gene calls are TRBV29-1 and TRBJ1-1; the match to TRBD1 covers 10 bases. This CDR3 spans 13 amino acids. Unmatched junction bases numbered 4, after V lost 4 bases and J lost 5 bases. Germline CDR1 is SQVTM and CDR2 is ANQGSEA. The CDR3 DNA reads as TGCAGCGTTGTCCGGGACAGGGGTACTGAAGCTTTCTTT. It translates to CSVVRDRGTEAFF.

V and J are TRBV4-2 and TRBJ2-1, with a weak D call TRBD1 (6 bases). The V gene lost 4 bases and the J gene lost 6 bases, with 13 bases spanning the gap. Per germline, CDR1 LGHNA and CDR2 YNFKEQ. The CDR3 runs 14 residues. CDR3 nucleotide sequence: TGTGCCAGCAGCCCCACGGACAGAATCAATGAGCAGTTCTTC. This codes for CASSPTDRINEQFF.

J is TRBJ2-2 and V is TRBV7-6; 8 bases match TRBD2. With 1 base clipped from V and 7 bases from J, the junction kept 5 bases outside the gene matches. Germline CDR1 and CDR2: SGHVS and FNYEAQ. This CDR3 is 15 amino acids long. CDR3 coding DNA: TGTGCCAGCAGCTTAGGCCTAGCGGGCCTCGGGGAGCTGTTTTTT. This sequence encodes CASSLGLAGLGELFF.

The rearrangement uses TRBV29-1 and TRBJ2-3, with 8 nucleotides matching TRBD2. Losses at the gene ends were 7 bases for V and 2 bases for J; bases not matched to a gene: 5. Per germline, CDR1 SQVTM and CDR2 ANQGSEA. There are 13 residues in the CDR3. CDR3 in DNA: TGCAGCGCTCAGCGGGGGCTCACAGATACGCAGTATTTT. As protein: CSAQRGLTDTQYF.

This sequence joins TRBV2 and TRBJ1-5; possible D gene TRBD1, 5 bases. Per germline, CDR1 SNHLY and CDR2 FYNNEI. Trimming shortened V by 4 bases and J by 1 base, and 11 bases separated the two germline ends. The CDR3 totals 15 residues. CDR3 amino acids: CASSGGTTSNQPQHF. The CDR3 DNA reads as TGTGCCAGCAGTGGCGGGACGACGAGCAATCAGCCCCAGCATTTT.

The chain is built from TRBV4-2 and TRBJ1-5; 7 bases line up with TRBD1. V lost 4 bases, J lost 4 bases, and 4 bases stayed unmatched. From germline, CDR1 is LGHNA and CDR2 YNFKEQ. CDR3 length: 14 residues. CDR3 coding DNA: TGTGCCAGCAGCCTGTACAGGGGAAATCAGCCCCAGCATTTT. Protein sequence: CASSLYRGNQPQHF.